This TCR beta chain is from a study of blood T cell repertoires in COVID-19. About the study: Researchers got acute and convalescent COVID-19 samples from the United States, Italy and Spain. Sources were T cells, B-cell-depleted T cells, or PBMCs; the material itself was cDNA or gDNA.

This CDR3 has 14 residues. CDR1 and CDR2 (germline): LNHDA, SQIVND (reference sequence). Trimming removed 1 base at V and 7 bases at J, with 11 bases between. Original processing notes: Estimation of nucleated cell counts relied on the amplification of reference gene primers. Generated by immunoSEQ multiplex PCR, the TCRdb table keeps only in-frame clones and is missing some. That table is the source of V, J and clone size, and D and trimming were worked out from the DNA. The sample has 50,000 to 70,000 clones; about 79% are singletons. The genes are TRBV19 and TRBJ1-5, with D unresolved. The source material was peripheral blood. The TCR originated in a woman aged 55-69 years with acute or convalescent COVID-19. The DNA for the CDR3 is TGTGCCAGTAGTATAGGGAGCTCCCAGCAGCCCCAGCATTTT. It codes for CASSIGSSQQPQHF.